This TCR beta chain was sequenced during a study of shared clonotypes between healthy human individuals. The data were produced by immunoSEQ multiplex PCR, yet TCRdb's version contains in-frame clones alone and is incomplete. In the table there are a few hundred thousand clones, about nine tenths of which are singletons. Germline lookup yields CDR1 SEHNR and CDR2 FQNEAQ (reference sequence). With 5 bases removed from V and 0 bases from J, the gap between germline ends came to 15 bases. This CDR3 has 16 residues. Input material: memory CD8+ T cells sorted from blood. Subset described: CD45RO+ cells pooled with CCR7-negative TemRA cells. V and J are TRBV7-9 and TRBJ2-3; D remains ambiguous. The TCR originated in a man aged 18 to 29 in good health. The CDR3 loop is CASSRGLDISTDTQYF. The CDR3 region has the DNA TGTGCCAGCAGCCGTGGGCTGGATATTAGCACAGATACGCAGTATTTT.